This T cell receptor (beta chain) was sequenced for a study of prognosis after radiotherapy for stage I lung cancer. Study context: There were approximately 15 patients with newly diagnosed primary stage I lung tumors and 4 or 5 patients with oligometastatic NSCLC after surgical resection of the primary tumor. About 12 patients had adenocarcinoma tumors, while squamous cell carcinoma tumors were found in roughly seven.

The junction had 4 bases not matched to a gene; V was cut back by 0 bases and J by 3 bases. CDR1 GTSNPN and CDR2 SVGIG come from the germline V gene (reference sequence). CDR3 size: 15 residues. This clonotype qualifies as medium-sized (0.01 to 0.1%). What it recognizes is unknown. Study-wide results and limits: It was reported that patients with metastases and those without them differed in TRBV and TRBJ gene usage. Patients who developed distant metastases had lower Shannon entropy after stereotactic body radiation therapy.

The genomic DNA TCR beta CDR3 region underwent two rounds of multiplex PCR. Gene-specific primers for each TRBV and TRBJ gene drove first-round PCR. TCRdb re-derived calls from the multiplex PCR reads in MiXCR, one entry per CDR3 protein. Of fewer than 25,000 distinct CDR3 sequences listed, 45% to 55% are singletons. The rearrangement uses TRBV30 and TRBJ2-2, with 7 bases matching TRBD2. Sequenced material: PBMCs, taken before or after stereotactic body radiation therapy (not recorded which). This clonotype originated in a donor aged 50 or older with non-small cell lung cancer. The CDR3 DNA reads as TGTGCCTGGAGTGTAAACGGACTAGACACCGGGGAGCTGTTTTTT. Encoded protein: CAWSVNGLDTGELFF.